This T cell receptor beta chain comes out of a study of identifying expanded T cells in peripheral blood. Points from the study as a whole: Across healthy donors, higher total template counts meant significantly greater approximately 2-week count variance.

This clone has a handful of counts. Antigen: not known. Profiling relied on immunoSEQ multiplex PCR, and the TCRdb table lists in-frame clones only, not all of them. This table has about 47,000 clones, 82% appearing once. This TCR came from a person between 18 and 70 years old in good health. The sequenced sample consisted of blood.

The DNA of the CDR3 is TGTGCCAGCAGCCCACAGGGCCAAGAGACCCAGTACTTC. This gives the protein CASSPQGQETQYF. The genes are TRBV11-1 and TRBJ2-5; D may be TRBD1 (6 bases). The germline V and J ends were trimmed by 5 bases and 1 base, with 8 bases remaining between them. The CDR3 is made up of 13 amino acids. CDR1 is SGHAT and CDR2 is FQDESV in the germline V gene (reference sequence).